The T cell receptor beta chain under discussion was sequenced for a study of OX40 agonist ivuxolimab in advanced cancers. Study in general: A history of anti-PD-1, anti-PD-L1 or anti-CTLA-4 therapy was acceptable, and more than 30% had some. One hepatocellular carcinoma and a couple of cutaneous melanoma patients partially responded.

Study-wide results and caveats: Determination of antigen specificity was not performed for the expanded peripheral T cells.

Concerning this clone: The antigen is not known.

Germline CDR1 MGHRA, CDR2 YSYEKL. Trimming removed 7 bases at V and 3 bases at J, with 6 bases between. The CDR3 is 12 amino acids. Autoimmune disease history or systemic immunosuppression was exclusionary. TCRdb's table, derived via immunoSEQ multiplex PCR, lists solely in-frame clones and lacks some. The repertoire holds tens of thousands of clones, with around nine tenths as singletons. The receptor was isolated from an adult with an advanced solid tumor such as melanoma, head and neck, liver or kidney cancer. V gene TRBV4-1 combines with J gene TRBJ1-4, with D possibly matching TRBD1 (6 bases). The material was CD4+ or CD8+ T cells sorted from blood, obtained in a trial of the OX40 agonist ivuxolimab. The CDR3 nucleotides read TGCGCCAGCAAGGGGGCTAATGAAAAACTGTTTTTT. This encodes CASKGANEKLFF.